The clone carrying this TCR beta chain came up a few times. Its matching antigen is unknown. Unique molecular identifiers were incorporated during preparation of the TCRbeta library. TCRdb fed the PCR reads into MiXCR, producing one record per CDR3 protein. In the table there are 550,000 to 600,000 distinct CDR3 sequences, roughly 23% of which are singletons. The ends were cut back, 0 bases at V and 8 bases at J, with 17 bases in the middle. Germline CDR1 MGHRA, CDR2 YSYEKL. There are 16 residues in the CDR3. The data stem from a study of T-cell reconstitution after alpha-beta-depleted transplantation in children. Findings of the study overall: The origin of high day-60 TCRbeta diversity in some patients lay in surviving recipient T cells and thymic progenitors. When one year had passed after transplant, most T-cell counts and diversity came from newly produced T cells.

The chain couples TRBV4-1 to TRBJ2-1; D possibly corresponds to TRBD1 (6 bases). This clonotype originated in a boy less than two years old who had a stem cell transplant for acute myeloid leukemia, so the T cells may come from the graft donor. The sequences come from PBMCs, mostly from graft donor cells, collected 360 days after TCRalphabeta/CD19-depleted stem cell transplant. DNA for the CDR3: TGCGCCAGCAGCCAAGAAGGGACATGGCTCGGCGATGAGCAGTTCTTC. Its translation is CASSQEGTWLGDEQFF.